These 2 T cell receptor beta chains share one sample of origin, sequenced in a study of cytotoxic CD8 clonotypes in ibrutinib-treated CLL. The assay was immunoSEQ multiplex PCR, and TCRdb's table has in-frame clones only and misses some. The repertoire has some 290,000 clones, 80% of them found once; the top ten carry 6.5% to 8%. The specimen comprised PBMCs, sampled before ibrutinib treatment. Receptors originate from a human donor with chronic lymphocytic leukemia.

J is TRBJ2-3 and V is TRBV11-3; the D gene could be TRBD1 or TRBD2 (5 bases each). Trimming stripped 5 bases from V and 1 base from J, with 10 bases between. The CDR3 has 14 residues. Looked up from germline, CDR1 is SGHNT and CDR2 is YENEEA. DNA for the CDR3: TGTGCCAGCAGCCACCTGGGGGGCACAGATACGCAGTATTTT. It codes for CASSHLGGTDTQYF. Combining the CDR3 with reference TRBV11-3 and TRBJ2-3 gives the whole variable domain EAGVVQSPRYKIIEKKQPVAFWCNPISGHNTLYWYLQNLGQGPELLIRYENEEAVDDSQLPKDRFSAERLKGVDSTLKIQPAELGDSAVYLCASSHLGGTDTQYFGPGTRLTVL.

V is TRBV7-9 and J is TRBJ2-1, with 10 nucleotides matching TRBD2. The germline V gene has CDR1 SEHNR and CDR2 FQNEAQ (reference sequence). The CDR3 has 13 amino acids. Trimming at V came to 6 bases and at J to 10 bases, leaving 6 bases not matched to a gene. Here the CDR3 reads CASRRTSGGEQFF. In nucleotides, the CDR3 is TGTGCCAGCAGACGGACTAGCGGCGGCGAGCAGTTCTTC.